This T cell receptor (beta chain) came from a study of cytomegalovirus exposure and HLA in healthy donors. About the study: The 120 or so validation repertoires used a platform that matched the one used for the 550 to 800 first-cohort repertoires, as a later analysis reported. Regarding the study as a whole: According to reports, the classifier identified cytomegalovirus status with high specificity and sensitivity. Rarity held for most TCR sequences, but there were some public TCRs that occurred in many donors.

Sequenced by immunoSEQ multiplex PCR; TCRdb stores in-frame clones only, minus some. The profile covers 150,000 to 200,000 clones, with roughly nine tenths appearing a single time and 4% to 5% taken by the ten largest. As for this clone: Its target is not known.

The sequencing sample was made of PBMCs. The sequence was collected from a man aged 18 to 30 in good health and CMV-seropositive.

The CDR3 region is CASSVDRGRGYGYTF. In DNA form, the CDR3 reads TGTGCCAGCAGTGTCGACAGGGGGCGAGGCTATGGCTACACCTTC. The rearrangement links TRBV6-1 to TRBJ1-2, with 10 bases identical to TRBD1. J was trimmed by 4 bases and V by 4 bases; bases with no gene match: 6. The CDR3 runs 15 residues. The V gene's germline CDR1 is MNHNS and CDR2 SASEGT.